These 22 T cell receptor beta chains came from one sample sequenced in a study of beta chain features in type 1 diabetes. Reverse transcription of all isolated RNA meant that expressed TCRB transcripts were sequenced. Profiling relied on immunoSEQ multiplex PCR, and the TCRdb table lists in-frame clones only, not all of them. The sample holds roughly 50,000 clones, roughly 45% seen once. These receptors' antigens are unknown. Study outcomes and limitations: All four CD4+ subsets from Type 1 diabetes patients carried moderately but significantly shorter TCRB CDR3s.

Sequencing was performed on stem cell memory CD4+ T cells from blood. The receptors come from a young man with type 1 diabetes.

This chain connects TRBV2 to TRBJ1-1; a possible D gene is TRBD1 (5 bases). Trimming shortened V by 5 bases and J by 8 bases, and 18 bases separated the two germline ends. The germline gives CDR1 SNHLY, CDR2 FYNNEI. The CDR3 runs to 14 residues. CDR3 amino acids: CASSREVGRYEAFF. The CDR3 DNA follows: TGTGCCAGCAGTCGAGAGGTGGGGCGATACGAAGCTTTCTTT.

The chain uses TRBV7-2 and TRBJ2-5; D not resolved. V was clipped by 6 bases and J by 2 bases, with 7 bases between them. The CDR3 consists of 12 residues. CDR1 and CDR2 (germline): SGHTA, FQGNSA. The CDR3 DNA reads TGTGCCAGCAGTCGGTCTCAAGAGACCCAGTACTTC. Its translation: CASSRSQETQYF.

The chain joins TRBV5-6 to TRBJ1-1; 7 nucleotides align to TRBD1. The CDR3 is 13 residues long. Trimming removed 4 bases from V and 8 bases from J; junction bases left unmatched: 8. Germline lookup yields CDR1 SGHDT and CDR2 YYEEEE. For the CDR3, the DNA is TGTGCCAGCAGCCGCGGACAGGACGGGGAAGCTTTCTTT. Its protein product is CASSRGQDGEAFF.

The chain carries TRBV9 and TRBJ2-5; 10 bases map to TRBD1. The CDR3 sequence is 14 residues long. J gave up 5 bases and V 4 bases, and 5 bases lay outside the gene matches. CDR1 is SGDLS, CDR2 YYNGEE, per germline. CDR3 sequence reads: CASSLGQGRETQYF. CDR3 nucleotides: TGTGCCAGCAGCTTGGGACAGGGGAGGGAGACCCAGTACTTC.

V and J are TRBV28 and TRBJ2-7; unclear D gene. Germline values: CDR1 MDHEN, CDR2 SYDVKM. The CDR3 loop spans 13 amino acids. V lost 3 bases and J lost 7, with 13 bases in between. The CDR3 region is CASSFYQAREQYF. The CDR3 DNA reads as TGTGCCAGCAGTTTTTACCAAGCGAGGGAGCAGTACTTC.

For the CDR3, the DNA is TGTGCCATCAGTGTACAGGGGCAAGAGACCCAGTACTTC. Translation: CAISVQGQETQYF. V and J are TRBV10-3 and TRBJ2-5; TRBD1 matches 7 bases. Germline V gene sequence: CDR1 ENHRY, CDR2 SYGVKD. The J segment lost 2 bases and the V segment lost 4 bases, leaving 1 base of the junction unmatched. The CDR3 runs 13 residues.

The chain links TRBV15 to TRBJ2-5, with D perhaps matching TRBD2 (6 bases). Trimming removed 1 base from V and 1 base from J, with 13 bases in between. The length of the CDR3 is 16 residues. Germline CDR1 reads LNHNV; CDR2 reads YYDKDF (reference sequence). CDR3 in DNA: TGTGCCACCAGCAGAGGCAATAGCGGACCCCAAGAGACCCAGTACTTC. Protein: CATSRGNSGPQETQYF.

There are a few counts of this clone. The chain is built from TRBV5-1 and TRBJ2-2; 7 bases align to TRBD2. The germline CDR1 and CDR2 sequences are SGHRS and YFSETQ. The trim removed 1 base at V and 4 bases at J, leaving 1 base unmatched. This CDR3 spans 14 amino acids. The CDR3, as DNA: TGCGCCAGCAGCTTGCGCGGGGGCACCGGGGAGCTGTTTTTT. Its translation: CASSLRGGTGELFF.

As DNA, the CDR3 is TGTGCCAGCAGCCGGGGGGCGTACAATGAGCAGTTCTTC. Protein: CASSRGAYNEQFF. The chain employs TRBV7-3 and TRBJ2-1; TRBD2 might be the D (7 bases). Germline CDR1 SGHTA, CDR2 FQGTGA. The length of the CDR3 is 13 residues. With 5 bases removed from V and 4 bases from J, the gap between germline ends came to 9 bases.

This clone was counted a single time. This chain joins TRBV21-1 and TRBJ1-5; the table's TRBD1 call for D was not verified on the DNA. TRBV21-1 is a recognized pseudogene. The CDR3 runs 15 residues. The CDR3 region is CASSKDSGKDQPQHF. CDR3 coding DNA: TGTGCCAGCAGCAAAGACTCAGGGAAGGATCAGCCCCAGCATTTT.

The genes are TRBV6-1 and TRBJ2-7; TRBD2 aligns across 7 bases. Trimming removed 6 bases from V and 2 bases from J; junction bases left unmatched: 7. CDR1 is MNHNS and CDR2 is SASEGT in the germline V gene. The length of the CDR3 is 14 residues. The CDR3 DNA is TGTGCCAGCAGGAGGGAGGGCACAACCTACGAGCAGTACTTC. Protein product: CASRREGTTYEQYF.

The chain has TRBV4-1 and TRBJ2-1, with 10 bases that match TRBD2. Losses at the gene ends were 1 base for V and 9 bases for J; bases not matched to a gene: 9. The CDR3 loop spans 16 amino acids. Germline V lookup: CDR1 MGHRA, CDR2 YSYEKL. The CDR3 here is CASSQVRTSGGREQFF. CDR3 DNA sequence: TGCGCCAGCAGCCAAGTACGGACTAGCGGAGGTCGTGAGCAGTTCTTC.

V and J are TRBV5-1 and TRBJ2-7, with unresolved D. The germline gives CDR1 SGHRS, CDR2 YFSETQ. V was shortened by 3 bases and J by 1 base, with 20 bases between the two germline ends. This CDR3 is built from 17 residues. CDR3 bases: TGCGCCAGCAGCTCGCTCCCGTCCCTGGGCTATTCCTACGAGCAGTACTTC. Its translation is CASSSLPSLGYSYEQYF.

The count of this clone is one. J is TRBJ2-1 and V is TRBV4-2; 9 nucleotides agree with TRBD2. The CDR3 length is 17 residues. With 0 bases clipped from V and 7 bases from J, the junction kept 10 bases outside the gene matches. Germline V gene sequence: CDR1 LGHNA, CDR2 YNFKEQ. The CDR3 spells CASSQDRSGRWLNEQFF. DNA of the CDR3: TGTGCCAGCAGCCAAGATCGCAGCGGGAGGTGGCTAAATGAGCAGTTCTTC.

This clone has more than one count but fewer than ten. This rearrangement joins TRBV6-5 to TRBJ2-7; D is uncertain. V lost 7 bases, J lost 6 bases, and 10 bases lay in between. The germline CDR1 and CDR2 sequences are MNHEY and SVGAGI. The CDR3 has 11 amino acids. Here the CDR3 reads CASTLGSEQYF. CDR3 coding DNA: TGTGCCAGCACCCTAGGTTCCGAGCAGTACTTC.

The V gene is TRBV9, the J gene TRBJ1-2; tentative D call: TRBD1 (6 bases). The germline V and J ends were trimmed by 0 bases and 7 bases, with 22 bases remaining between them. CDR3 length equals 17 residues. The germline gives CDR1 SGDLS, CDR2 YYNGEE. The CDR3 nucleotides are TGTGCCAGCAGCGTAGCGGTTTACGGCAGGGGAAGAGGTGGCTACACCTTC. Protein sequence: CASSVAVYGRGRGGYTF.

The V call is TRBV14, the J call TRBJ2-1; 11 nucleotides agree with TRBD2. This CDR3 spans 15 amino acids. The J segment lost 4 bases and the V segment lost 1 base, leaving 0 bases of the junction unmatched. Germline assignment: CDR1 SGHDN and CDR2 FVKESK. CDR3 coding DNA: TGTGCCAGCAGCCAAGGACTAGCGGGGTACAATGAGCAGTTCTTC. This gives the protein CASSQGLAGYNEQFF.

The chain couples TRBV19 to TRBJ2-7; TRBD1 matches 9 bases. Germline lookup yields CDR1 LNHDA and CDR2 SQIVND (reference sequence). The CDR3 has 16 residues. The J segment lost 4 bases and the V segment lost 5 bases, leaving 12 bases of the junction unmatched. The CDR3 is CASSATGTGLSYEQYF. CDR3 nucleotide sequence: TGTGCCAGTAGTGCGACCGGGACAGGGCTTTCTTACGAGCAGTACTTC.

The chain recombines TRBV18 with TRBJ2-1; 12 positions match TRBD2. The CDR3 covers 15 residues. Germline assignment: CDR1 KGHSH and CDR2 LQKENI. V lost 3 bases to trimming and J lost 7 bases; unmatched junction nucleotides: 4. CDR3 protein: CASSPTSGSENEQFF. For the CDR3, the DNA is TGTGCCAGCTCACCGACTAGCGGGAGTGAGAATGAGCAGTTCTTC.

The chain has TRBV29-1 and TRBJ2-2, with D possibly TRBD1 on 5 matching bases. The CDR3 covers 14 residues. The V gene lost 7 bases and the J gene lost 1 base, with 13 bases spanning the gap. The germline V gene has CDR1 SQVTM and CDR2 ANQGSEA. The CDR3 spells CSAYIGQNTGELFF. DNA for the CDR3: TGCAGCGCCTATATCGGACAGAACACCGGGGAGCTGTTTTTT.

The rearrangement uses TRBV10-3 and TRBJ2-4; D is perhaps TRBD1 (6 bases). The CDR3 length is 15 residues. V lost 0 bases, J lost 5 bases, and 11 bases lay in between. From germline, CDR1 is ENHRY and CDR2 SYGVKD. The CDR3 loop reads CAISESGATQNIQYF. In DNA form, the CDR3 reads TGTGCCATCAGTGAGTCGGGGGCAACCCAAAACATTCAGTACTTC.

This chain connects TRBV4-3 to TRBJ1-1; 10 nucleotides line up with TRBD1. V lost 0 bases, J lost 12 bases, and 7 bases stayed unmatched. This CDR3 comprises 14 residues. CDR1 is LGHNA, CDR2 YSLEER, per germline. The CDR3 region is CASSQESGQGTPFF. The CDR3 bases are TGCGCCAGCAGCCAAGAGTCGGGACAGGGGACGCCTTTCTTT.